This T cell receptor (beta chain) was documented in a study of T-cell memory formation after mild COVID-19. Study at large: Largely, the TCR clusters proved donor specific. Study-wide results and limits: CD4+ contracting clones were found mainly in CM and EM, and CD8+ ones in EMRA.

A note on this clonotype: Its antigen remains unidentified.

TCRdb ran MiXCR on the 5' RACE reads and lists one entry per CDR3 protein. This table holds approximately 300,000 distinct CDR3 sequences, around 8% found once. The TCR comes from a man younger than 30 who had mild COVID-19 (a few samples of this study predate the infection). Cell type and time point are not known. Sequenced material: PBMCs or a T cell subset sorted from them (not recorded which).

The chain's CDR3 is CASSSHSNQPQHF. The CDR3 DNA sequence: TGTGCCAGTAGTAGCCATAGCAATCAGCCCCAGCATTTT. This chain uses TRBV19 with TRBJ1-5; no firm D call. The CDR3 has 13 residues. V was cut by 4 bases and J by 0 bases, with 4 bases left in between. Germline CDR1 reads LNHDA; CDR2 reads SQIVND (reference sequence).